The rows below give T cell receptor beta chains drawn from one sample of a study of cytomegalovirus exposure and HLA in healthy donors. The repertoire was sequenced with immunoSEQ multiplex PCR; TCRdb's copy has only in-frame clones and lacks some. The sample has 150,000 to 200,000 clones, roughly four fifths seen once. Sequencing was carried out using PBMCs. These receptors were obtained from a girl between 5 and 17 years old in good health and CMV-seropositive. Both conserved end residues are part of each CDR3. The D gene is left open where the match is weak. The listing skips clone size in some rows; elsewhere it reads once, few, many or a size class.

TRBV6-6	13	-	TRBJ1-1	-	CASSFTGNTEAFF	TGTGCCAGCAGTTTTACAGGGAACACTGAAGCTTTCTTT
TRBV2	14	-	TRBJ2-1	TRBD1	CASSVGQVVDEQFF	TGTGCCAGCAGTGTAGGACAGGTTGTCGATGAGCAGTTCTTC
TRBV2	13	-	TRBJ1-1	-	CASSEDRNTEAFF	TGTGCCAGCAGTGAAGACAGGAACACTGAAGCTTTCTTT
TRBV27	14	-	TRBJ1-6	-	CASSSSGQRSTLHF	TGTGCCAGCAGTTCCTCTGGACAGCGTTCGACCCTCCACTTT
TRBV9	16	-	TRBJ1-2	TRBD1	CASSARQGLPSYGYTF	TGTGCCAGCAGCGCCAGACAGGGGCTACCCTCTTATGGCTACACCTTC
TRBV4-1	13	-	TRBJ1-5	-	CASSAPGNQPQHF	TGCGCCAGCAGCGCCCCAGGGAATCAGCCCCAGCATTTT
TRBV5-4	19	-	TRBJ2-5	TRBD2	CASSRILAGGLTSGETQYF	TGTGCCAGCAGCCGGATCCTAGCGGGGGGGCTGACAAGCGGAGAGACCCAGTACTTC
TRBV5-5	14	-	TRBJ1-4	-	CASSSQGENEKLFF	TGTGCCAGCAGCTCCCAGGGTGAAAATGAAAAACTGTTTTTT
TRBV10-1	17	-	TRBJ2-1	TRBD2	CASSETSGTSGDNEQFF	TGCGCCAGCAGTGAGACTTCCGGGACTAGCGGGGACAATGAGCAGTTCTTC
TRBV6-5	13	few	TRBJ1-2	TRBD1	CASRPTGVYGYTF	TGTGCCAGCAGACCAACAGGGGTCTATGGCTACACCTTC
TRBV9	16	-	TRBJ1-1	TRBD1	CASSIRTGGLDTEAFF	TGTGCCAGCAGCATTAGGACAGGCGGGTTGGACACTGAAGCTTTCTTT
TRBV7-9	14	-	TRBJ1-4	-	CASSLRGGGEKLFF	TGTGCCAGCAGCTTAAGGGGGGGAGGTGAAAAACTGTTTTTT
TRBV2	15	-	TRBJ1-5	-	CASSDGDTPNQPQHF	TGTGCCAGCAGTGACGGGGACACTCCCAATCAGCCCCAGCATTTT
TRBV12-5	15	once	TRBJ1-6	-	CASGLVQSLNSPLHF	TGTGCTAGTGGTTTGGTACAATCCCTTAATTCACCCCTCCACTTT
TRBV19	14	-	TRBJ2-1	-	CASSITLAGNEQFF	TGTGCCAGTAGTATCACTTTGGCGGGTAATGAGCAGTTCTTC
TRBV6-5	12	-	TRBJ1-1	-	CASSPRDREAFF	TGTGCCAGCAGTCCACGTGACAGGGAAGCTTTCTTT
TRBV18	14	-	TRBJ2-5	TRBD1	CASSGTGPQETQYF	TGTGCCAGCTCAGGGACAGGGCCCCAAGAGACCCAGTACTTC
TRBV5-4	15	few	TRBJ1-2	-	CASSAMGAAFYGYTF	TGTGCCAGCAGCGCGATGGGAGCCGCCTTTTATGGCTACACCTTC
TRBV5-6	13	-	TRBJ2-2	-	CASSLGLSGELFF	TGTGCCAGCAGCCTGGGACTGAGCGGGGAGCTGTTTTTT
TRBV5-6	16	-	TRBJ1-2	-	CASSLSGGQPNYGYTF	TGTGCCAGCAGCTTGAGCGGAGGACAGCCGAACTATGGCTACACCTTC
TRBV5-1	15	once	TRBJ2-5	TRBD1	CASRLGQGRQETQYF	TGCGCCAGCAGGTTGGGACAGGGAAGACAAGAGACCCAGTACTTC
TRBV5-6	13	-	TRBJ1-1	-	CASSPDRRAEAFF	TGTGCCAGCAGCCCGGACAGACGAGCTGAAGCTTTCTTT
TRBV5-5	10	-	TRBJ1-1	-	CASGAGEAFF	TGTGCCAGCGGGGCAGGGGAAGCTTTCTTT
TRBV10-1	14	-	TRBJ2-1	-	CASSESYSYNEQFF	TGCGCCAGCAGTGAGTCGTATTCCTACAATGAGCAGTTCTTC
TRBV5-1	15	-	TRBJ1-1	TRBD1	CASSLVGTGDTEAFF	TGCGCCAGCAGCTTGGTGGGGACAGGGGACACTGAAGCTTTCTTT
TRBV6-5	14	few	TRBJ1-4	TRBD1	CASSLDRSREKLFF	TGTGCCAGCAGTTTGGACAGGTCGAGAGAAAAACTGTTTTTT
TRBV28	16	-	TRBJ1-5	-	CASSLSVRSGNQPQHF	TGTGCCAGCAGTCTATCGGTGAGAAGCGGGAATCAGCCCCAGCATTTT
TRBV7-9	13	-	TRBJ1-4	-	CASSLPLGEELFF	TGTGCCAGCAGCTTACCCCTCGGGGAAGAACTGTTTTTT
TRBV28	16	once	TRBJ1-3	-	CASSLYTSSSGNTIYF	TGTGCCAGCAGTTTATACACCTCCAGCTCTGGAAACACCATATATTTT
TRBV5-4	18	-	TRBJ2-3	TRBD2	CASSLGGLAGASTDTQYF	TGTGCCAGCAGCTTGGGAGGACTAGCGGGGGCGTCCACAGATACGCAGTATTTT
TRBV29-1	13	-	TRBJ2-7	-	CSVVNQGSYEQYF	TGCAGCGTTGTTAATCAGGGGTCCTACGAGCAGTACTTC
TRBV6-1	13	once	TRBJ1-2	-	CASSHRTNYGYTF	TGTGCCAGCAGTCACAGGACTAACTATGGCTACACCTTC
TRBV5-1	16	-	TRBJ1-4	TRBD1	CASSSGQGAGNEKLFF	TGCGCCAGCAGCTCGGGACAGGGGGCCGGCAATGAAAAACTGTTTTTT
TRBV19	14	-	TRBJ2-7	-	CASSLGQGPYEQYF	TGTGCCAGTAGTCTGGGGCAGGGTCCCTACGAGCAGTACTTC
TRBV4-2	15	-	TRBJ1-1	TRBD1	CASSPNPEGATEAFF	TGTGCCAGCAGCCCCAACCCGGAGGGGGCAACTGAAGCTTTCTTT
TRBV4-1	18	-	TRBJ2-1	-	CASSQVPRTTSSYNEQFF	TGCGCCAGCAGCCAAGTGCCTAGGACTACTAGCTCCTACAATGAGCAGTTCTTC
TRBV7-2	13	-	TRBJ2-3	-	CASSFAGKDTQYF	TGTGCCAGCAGCTTCGCGGGGAAAGATACGCAGTATTTT
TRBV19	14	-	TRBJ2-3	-	CASSFPSGTDTQYF	TGTGCCAGTAGTTTCCCTTCGGGCACAGATACGCAGTATTTT
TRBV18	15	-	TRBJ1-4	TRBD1	CASSPYDRGGQKLFF	TGTGCCAGCTCACCCTACGACAGGGGTGGACAAAAACTGTTTTTT
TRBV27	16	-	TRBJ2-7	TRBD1	CASSLIRTGGSYEQYF	TGTGCCAGCAGTTTGATTAGGACAGGGGGTTCCTACGAGCAGTACTTC
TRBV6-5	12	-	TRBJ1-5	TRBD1	CAINRGNQPQHF	TGTGCCATCAACAGGGGTAATCAGCCCCAGCATTTT
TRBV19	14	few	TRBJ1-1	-	CASSIAAGRTEAFF	TGTGCCAGTAGTATAGCCGCAGGGAGGACTGAAGCTTTCTTT
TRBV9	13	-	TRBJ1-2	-	CASSVEPEYGYTF	TGTGCCAGCAGCGTAGAACCGGAGTATGGCTACACCTTC
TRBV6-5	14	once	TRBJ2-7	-	CASGTTGSSYEQYF	TGTGCCAGCGGGACGACAGGCTCCTCCTACGAGCAGTACTTC
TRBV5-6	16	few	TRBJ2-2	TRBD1	CASAPLDRGYTGELFF	TGTGCCAGCGCCCCTCTGGACAGGGGGTACACCGGGGAGCTGTTTTTT
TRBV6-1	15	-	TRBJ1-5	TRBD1	CASSERDRPHQPQHF	TGTGCCAGCAGTGAAAGGGACAGACCTCATCAGCCCCAGCATTTT
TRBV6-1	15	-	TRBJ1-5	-	CASSTRTVENQPQHF	TGTGCCAGCAGTACCCGGACAGTAGAAAATCAGCCCCAGCATTTT
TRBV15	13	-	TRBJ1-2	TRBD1	CATSPGTGMGYTF	TGTGCCACCAGTCCCGGGACAGGGATGGGCTACACCTTC
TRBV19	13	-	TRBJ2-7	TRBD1	CASSDRGAYEQYF	TGTGCCAGTAGTGACAGGGGAGCGTACGAGCAGTACTTC
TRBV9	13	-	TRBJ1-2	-	CASSATGNYGYTF	TGTGCCAGCAGCGCCACAGGGAACTATGGCTACACCTTC
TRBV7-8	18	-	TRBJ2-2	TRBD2	CASGQHLAGGLYTGELFF	TGTGCCAGCGGCCAACATCTAGCGGGGGGCTTATACACCGGGGAGCTGTTTTTT
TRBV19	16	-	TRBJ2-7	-	CASSRTWTAATYEQYF	TGTGCCAGTAGCCGTACATGGACAGCCGCTACCTACGAGCAGTACTTC
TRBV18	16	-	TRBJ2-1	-	CASSSESPSLNNEQFF	TGTGCCAGCTCATCGGAGAGCCCGAGCTTGAACAATGAGCAGTTCTTC
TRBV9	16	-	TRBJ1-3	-	CASSVRVTGEGNTIYF	TGTGCCAGCAGCGTACGGGTCACTGGAGAAGGAAACACCATATATTTT
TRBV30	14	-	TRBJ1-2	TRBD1	CAWNRDREDYGYTF	TGTGCCTGGAACCGGGACAGGGAGGACTATGGCTACACCTTC
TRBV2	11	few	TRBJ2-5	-	CASSLLLIQYF	TGTGCCAGCAGTTTACTTTTAATCCAGTACTTC
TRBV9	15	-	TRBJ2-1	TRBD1	CASSVRDRGHNEQFF	TGTGCCAGCAGCGTAAGGGACAGGGGGCACAATGAGCAGTTCTTC
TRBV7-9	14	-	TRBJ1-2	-	CASSLVGRNYGYTF	TGTGCCAGCAGCTTAGTCGGCAGGAACTATGGCTACACCTTC
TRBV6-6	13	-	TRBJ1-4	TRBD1	CASSRDRVEKLFF	TGTGCCAGCAGTAGGGACAGGGTTGAAAAACTGTTTTTT
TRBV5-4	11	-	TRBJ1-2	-	CASSLGGGYTF	TGTGCCAGCAGCCTCGGGGGGGGCTACACCTTC